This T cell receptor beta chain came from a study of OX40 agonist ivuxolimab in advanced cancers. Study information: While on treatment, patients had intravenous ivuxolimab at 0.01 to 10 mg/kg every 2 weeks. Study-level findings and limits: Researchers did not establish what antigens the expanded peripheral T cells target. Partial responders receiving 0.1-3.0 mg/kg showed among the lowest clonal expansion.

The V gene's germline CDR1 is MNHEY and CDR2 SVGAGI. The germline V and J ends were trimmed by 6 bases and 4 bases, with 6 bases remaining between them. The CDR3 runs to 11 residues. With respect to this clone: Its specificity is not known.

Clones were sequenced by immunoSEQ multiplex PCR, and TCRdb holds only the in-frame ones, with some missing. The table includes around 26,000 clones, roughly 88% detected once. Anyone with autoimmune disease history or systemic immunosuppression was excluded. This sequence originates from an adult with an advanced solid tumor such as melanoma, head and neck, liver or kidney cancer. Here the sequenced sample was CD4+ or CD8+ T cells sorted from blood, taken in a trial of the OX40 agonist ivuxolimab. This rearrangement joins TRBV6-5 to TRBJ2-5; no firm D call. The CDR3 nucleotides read TGTGCCAGCAGCTGGGCAGAGACCCAGTACTTC. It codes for CASSWAETQYF.